This T cell receptor (beta chain) was sequenced in a study of cytomegalovirus exposure and HLA in healthy donors. With 60 Vbeta and 13 Jbeta primers, the PCR was carried out. This table comes from immunoSEQ multiplex PCR, and its TCRdb copy is limited to in-frame clones, with some not included. Of about 180,000 clones listed, around 80% are singletons. What was sequenced was PBMCs. The TCR comes from a man aged 18-30 years in good health and CMV-seronegative.

CDR3 sequence reads: CASSRRDRDTGELFF. The CDR3 DNA sequence: TGTGCCAGCAGTCGCCGGGACAGGGACACCGGGGAGCTGTTTTTT. The chain carries TRBV25-1 and TRBJ2-2; 9 nucleotides line up with TRBD1. Per germline, CDR1 MGHDK and CDR2 SYGVNS. CDR3 length equals 15 residues. The J segment lost 3 bases and the V segment lost 5 bases, leaving 4 bases of the junction unmatched.